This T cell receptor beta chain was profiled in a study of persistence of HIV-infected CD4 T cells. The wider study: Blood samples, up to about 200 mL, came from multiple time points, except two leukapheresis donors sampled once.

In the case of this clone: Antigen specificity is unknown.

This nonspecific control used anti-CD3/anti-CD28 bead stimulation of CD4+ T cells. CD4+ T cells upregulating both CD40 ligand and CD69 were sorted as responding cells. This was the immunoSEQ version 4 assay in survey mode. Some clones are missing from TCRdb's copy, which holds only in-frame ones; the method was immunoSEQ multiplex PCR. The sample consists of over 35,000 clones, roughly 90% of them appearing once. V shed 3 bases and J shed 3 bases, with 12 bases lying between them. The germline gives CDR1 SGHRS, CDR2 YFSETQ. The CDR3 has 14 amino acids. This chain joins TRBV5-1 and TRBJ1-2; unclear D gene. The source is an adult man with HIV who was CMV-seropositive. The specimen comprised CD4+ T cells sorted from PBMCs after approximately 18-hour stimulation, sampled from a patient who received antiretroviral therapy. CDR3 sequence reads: CASSSEPVDYGYTF. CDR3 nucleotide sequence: TGCGCCAGCAGCTCCGAGCCGGTGGACTATGGCTACACCTTC. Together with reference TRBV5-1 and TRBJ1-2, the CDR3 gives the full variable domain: KAGVTQTPRYLIKTRGQQVTLSCSPISGHRSVSWYQQTPGQGLQFLFEYFSETQRNKGNFPGRFSGRQFSNSRSEMNVSTLELGDSALYLCASSSEPVDYGYTFGSGTRLTVV.